The 26 T cell receptor beta chains reported below all come from one sample, sequenced in a study of regulatory T cells in long-lasting Graves disease. The time point: newly diagnosed GD, antithyroid drugs for less than 3 months. The TCR library was prepared using RNA isolated from PBMCs. HTBI primers from iRepertoire and Arm-PCR of CDR3 regions yielded the TCR beta libraries. TCRdb analysed the multiplex PCR reads with MiXCR anew, one entry per CDR3 protein. This table holds over 500,000 distinct CDR3 sequences, approximately 15% found once. This same sample was also part of a study on T cells in Graves' hyperthyroidism and ophthalmopathy.

Sequences were derived from peripheral blood mononuclear cells (PBMCs), sampled at new diagnosis, from a patient treated with antithyroid drugs. The source of these receptors is a woman aged 25 to 39 with Graves disease.

This clonotype was detected ten times or more. The genes are TRBV28 and TRBJ2-6; 12 bases align to TRBD2. The germline CDR1 and CDR2 sequences are MDHEN and SYDVKM. The CDR3 covers 18 residues. Germline trimming cut 6 bases from V and 2 bases from J; bases unmatched to any gene: 8. CDR3 sequence (DNA): TGTGCCAGCAGCCAACTGACTAGCGGGAGCACTGGGGCCAACGTCCTGACTTTC. Encoded protein: CASSQLTSGSTGANVLTF.

This clonotype was counted only a few times. The chain joins TRBV29-1 to TRBJ2-7; the match to TRBD2 covers 11 bases. Trimming cost V 1 base and J 0 bases; bases outside gene matches: 2. This CDR3 has 15 amino acids. In germline, CDR1 is SQVTM, CDR2 ANQGSEA. CDR3 sequence reads: CSVEVLAGGSYEQYF. The CDR3 DNA is TGCAGCGTTGAAGTTCTAGCGGGAGGCTCCTACGAGCAGTACTTC.

The J gene is TRBJ1-6, the V gene TRBV30, with 8 bases fitting TRBD1. CDR1 and CDR2 (germline): GTSNPN, SVGIG (reference sequence). The CDR3 totals 16 residues. V gave up 4 bases and J gave up 7 bases; unmatched junction bases: 12. The CDR3 loop reads CAWTLSGTGVNSPLHF. DNA of the CDR3: TGTGCCTGGACCCTTTCCGGGACAGGAGTAAATTCACCCCTCCACTTT.

This clonotype was counted many times. The chain is built from TRBV2 and TRBJ1-5; 8 nucleotides match TRBD1. Germline V gives CDR1 SNHLY, CDR2 FYNNEI. The CDR3 spans 15 residues. V dropped 7 bases and J dropped 3; count of bases not matched to a gene: 8. CDR3 DNA sequence: TGTGCCAGCATCCCTGGACAGGGCGTCAATCAGCCCCAGCATTTT. It translates to CASIPGQGVNQPQHF.

The CDR3 DNA sequence: TGTGCCAGCGTAAGGGACTACCGACAAGAGACCCAGTACTTC. This gives the protein CASVRDYRQETQYF. The chain couples TRBV2 to TRBJ2-5; 7 bases are a match to TRBD2. The CDR3 totals 14 residues. The trim removed 8 bases at V and 2 bases at J, leaving 8 bases unmatched. Germline V gene lookup returns CDR1 SNHLY and CDR2 FYNNEI.

This chain connects TRBV27 to TRBJ1-4, with a possible D match to TRBD1 (5 bases). Germline V CDR1 and CDR2: MNHEY, SMNVEV (reference sequence). V was pared by 7 bases and J by 8 bases, with 14 bases between. The CDR3 is 13 amino acids. CDR3 DNA sequence: TGTGCCAGCAAACGGCAGGGTGACGAAAAACTGTTTTTT. Translating gives CASKRQGDEKLFF.

The table lists this clonotype with many counts. One end of the junction varies from germline; a read error may be responsible. The V gene is TRBV5-1, the J gene TRBJ2-6; D is ambiguous. The CDR3 has 15 amino acids. The germline V gene has CDR1 SGHRS and CDR2 YFSETQ. The CDR3: CASSLKYSGANVLTF. The CDR3 DNA is TGTGCCAGCAGCTTGAAATACTCTGGGGCCAACGTCCTGACTTTC.

CDR3 loop: CASSDTSGWTEAFF. CDR3 sequence (DNA): TGTGCCAGCAGTGATACCTCAGGGTGGACTGAAGCTTTCTTT. The V call is TRBV2, the J call TRBJ1-1; possible D gene TRBD1, 5 bases. V was pared by 3 bases and J by 5 bases, with 13 bases between. Germline V lookup: CDR1 SNHLY, CDR2 FYNNEI. This CDR3 is 14 amino acids long.

This clonotype came up many times. This chain uses TRBV20-1 with TRBJ1-2; D not certain. CDR1 is DFQATT and CDR2 is SNEGSKA in the germline V gene (reference sequence). V lost 5 bases, J lost 6 bases, and 7 bases lay in between. This CDR3 comprises 10 residues. CDR3 sequence: CSAGVDGYTF. The CDR3 DNA reads TGCAGTGCTGGGGTTGATGGCTACACCTTC.

The chain combines TRBV4-2 with TRBJ2-3; 9 nucleotides match TRBD2. Unmatched junction bases numbered 5, after V lost 3 bases and J lost 1 base. The CDR3 has 16 residues. Germline lookup yields CDR1 LGHNA and CDR2 YNFKEQ. The CDR3 nucleotides read TGTGCCAGCAGCCAGAGGGAGCGGGAGGGCACAGATACGCAGTATTTT. Amino acids: CASSQREREGTDTQYF.

The CDR3 DNA reads TGTGCCAGCAGATATGGACAGGGGGCCAACTATGGCTACACCTTC. Translation: CASRYGQGANYGYTF. The chain employs TRBV4-2 and TRBJ1-2; 11 nucleotides agree with TRBD1. J was trimmed by 2 bases and V by 6 bases; bases with no gene match: 5. CDR1 is LGHNA, CDR2 YNFKEQ, per germline. This CDR3 region has 15 residues.

A few counts support this clonotype. This may arise from a read error, as a much more abundant clone is one base away. The rearrangement links TRBV28 to TRBJ1-5; TRBD1 might be the D (6 bases). Per the germline V gene, CDR1 is MDHEN and CDR2 is SYDVKM. This CDR3 is 16 amino acids long. Written as DNA, the CDR3 is TGTGCCAGCAGTTTATCGGGGGGCTCGGGGTATCAGCCCCGGCATTTT. Its translation is CASSLSGGSGYQPRHF.

This clonotype was observed many times. The chain couples TRBV20-1 to TRBJ1-6; 7 positions agree with TRBD1. V was clipped by 0 bases and J by 9 bases; unmatched bases: 8. The CDR3 sequence is 15 residues long. Per the germline V gene, CDR1 is DFQATT and CDR2 is SNEGSKA (reference sequence). CDR3 DNA: TGCAGTGCTAGAGAGCAAGACAGGGCCGGTTCACCCCTCCACTTT. Translation: CSAREQDRAGSPLHF.

V and J are TRBV30 and TRBJ2-7; 9 bases match TRBD1. Germline-derived CDR1 and CDR2 are GTSNPN and SVGIG (reference sequence). After removal of 1 base from V and 2 bases from J, the junction contained 3 bases not matched to a gene. The CDR3 sequence is 14 residues long. CDR3 nucleotides: TGTGCCTGGAGTGACCGGGACAGGGCCTACGAGCAGTACTTC. This translates into CAWSDRDRAYEQYF.

V and J are TRBV15 and TRBJ1-2; D unresolved. In germline, CDR1 is LNHNV, CDR2 YYDKDF (reference sequence). The V gene lost 0 bases and the J gene lost 4 bases, with 3 bases spanning the gap. This CDR3 is 12 amino acids long. The DNA for the CDR3 is TGTGCCACCAGCAGAGATCTCTATGGCTACACCTTC. This encodes CATSRDLYGYTF. Using reference TRBV15 and TRBJ1-2 for the parts outside the CDR3, the full variable domain is DAMVIQNPRYQVTQFGKPVTLSCSQTLNHNVMYWYQQKSSQAPKLLFHYYDKDFNNEADTPDNFQSRRPNTSFCFLDIRSPGLGDTAMYLCATSRDLYGYTFGSGTRLTVV.

This clonotype was seen repeatedly, ten times or more. The CDR3 nucleotides read TGTGCCAGCAGGGAGCAGCCGACAGGAACCGGGGAGCTGTTTTTT. Amino acid sequence: CASREQPTGTGELFF. This sequence joins TRBV2 and TRBJ2-2; tentative D call: TRBD1 (6 bases). This CDR3 spans 15 amino acids. The V end lost 6 bases, the J end lost 5 bases, and 16 bases lay between the germline ends. Germline loops: CDR1 SNHLY, CDR2 FYNNEI.

This clonotype was counted at least ten times. The chain couples TRBV28 to TRBJ1-5; 9 nucleotides agree with TRBD1. This CDR3 has 15 amino acids. Germline V lookup: CDR1 MDHEN, CDR2 SYDVKM. J lost 5 bases, V lost 2 bases, and 4 bases had no gene match. The CDR3 protein is CASSLEGQGHQPQHF. CDR3 nucleotide sequence: TGTGCCAGCAGTTTAGAGGGACAGGGCCATCAGCCCCAGCATTTT.

The genes are TRBV6-5 and TRBJ2-1; TRBD2 matches at 8 bases. With V trimmed by 2 bases and J by 2 bases, 2 bases remained unmatched. There are 15 residues in the CDR3. The germline V gene encodes CDR1 MNHEY and CDR2 SVGAGI. CDR3 bases: TGTGCCAGCAGTTACCTGGGACTAGCCTACAATGAGCAGTTCTTC. Its translation is CASSYLGLAYNEQFF.

This clonotype occurred a few times. The chain employs TRBV20-1 and TRBJ2-5; D might be TRBD2 (5 bases). In germline, CDR1 is DFQATT, CDR2 SNEGSKA (reference sequence). CDR3 size: 14 residues. Trimming stripped 1 base from V and 7 bases from J, with 16 bases between. CDR3 loop: CSARAPRAAGTQYF. DNA of the CDR3: TGCAGTGCTAGAGCCCCGAGGGCCGCGGGGACCCAGTACTTC.

The rearrangement links TRBV11-1 to TRBJ1-1; D is possibly TRBD1 (5 bases). CDR1 and CDR2 from the germline V gene are SGHAT and FQDESV (reference sequence). The CDR3 runs 18 residues. V lost 5 bases to trimming and J lost 3 bases, with 25 bases between them. The CDR3 loop reads CASSLTLPGAGTYTEAFF. Written as DNA, the CDR3 is TGTGCCAGCAGCCTAACCCTACCCGGGGCAGGGACCTACACTGAAGCTTTCTTT. Full variable domain (remainder filled in from reference TRBV11-1 and TRBJ1-1): EAEVAQSPRYKITEKSQAVAFWCDPISGHATLYWYRQILGQGPELLVQFQDESVVDDSQLPKDRFSAERLKGVDSTLKIQPAELGDSAMYLCASSLTLPGAGTYTEAFFGQGTRLTVV.

The CDR3 protein is CASSPRGRGHEQYF. The CDR3 DNA sequence: TGTGCCAGCTCACCCCGGGGCAGGGGCCACGAGCAGTACTTC. The chain combines TRBV18 with TRBJ2-7, with D perhaps TRBD1 (6 bases). The CDR3 consists of 14 residues. Trimming pared 3 bases from V and 5 bases from J, leaving 14 bases between. In germline, CDR1 is KGHSH, CDR2 LQKENI.

This clonotype came up many times. The chain recombines TRBV28 with TRBJ1-5; D perhaps matches TRBD1 (6 bases). Per the germline V gene, CDR1 is MDHEN and CDR2 is SYDVKM. This CDR3 region has 15 residues. The V end was cut by 6 bases, the J end by 1 base, with 13 bases between. CDR3 sequence: CASRLRDTSNQPQHF. In DNA form, the CDR3 reads TGTGCCAGCAGGCTAAGGGACACCAGCAATCAGCCCCAGCATTTT.

At least ten counts were recorded for this clonotype. This rearrangement joins TRBV5-1 to TRBJ2-3; 10 bases align to TRBD2. The length of the CDR3 is 17 residues. CDR1 is SGHRS, CDR2 YFSETQ, per germline. J gave up 4 bases and V 4 bases, and 12 bases lay outside the gene matches. The CDR3 DNA follows: TGCGCCAGCAGCGCGGGAGAGACTAGCGGGTTTGCAGATACGCAGTATTTT. This sequence encodes CASSAGETSGFADTQYF.

The chain joins TRBV11-3 to TRBJ1-1; D is undetermined. Germline V lookup: CDR1 SGHNT, CDR2 YENEEA. V was pared by 6 bases and J by 2 bases, with 10 bases between. The CDR3 is 13 residues long. The CDR3 reads CASSHGANTEAFF. The CDR3 DNA reads TGTGCCAGCAGTCATGGAGCTAACACTGAAGCTTTCTTT.

There are a few counts of this clonotype. This rearrangement joins TRBV6-2 or TRBV6-3 to TRBJ2-3; D tentatively fits TRBD1 or TRBD2 (5 bases each). This CDR3 comprises 17 residues. V lost 0 bases, J lost 0 bases, and 13 bases lay in between. Germline assignment: CDR1 MNHEY and CDR2 SVGEGT. CDR3 region: CASSYSTRDHSTDTQYF. CDR3 sequence (DNA): TGTGCCAGCAGTTACTCGACCAGGGACCATAGCACAGATACGCAGTATTTT.

The table lists this clonotype with a few counts. As DNA, the CDR3 is TGTGCCAGTTGTAGCCTGAATGAGCAGTTCTTC. Amino acid sequence: CASCSLNEQFF. This rearrangement joins TRBV25-1 to TRBJ2-1; D gene unclear. Germline values: CDR1 MGHDK, CDR2 SYGVNS. Between the trimmed V and J ends, which lost 9 bases and 7 bases, there was a span of 10 bases. The CDR3 extends over 11 amino acids.